This TCR beta chain derives from a study of identical twins. TCRdb processed the 5' RACE reads anew with MiXCR; each CDR3 protein has one entry. The sample holds about 810,000 distinct CDR3 sequences, over 9% seen once. CDR1 DFQATT and CDR2 SNEGSKA come from the germline V gene (reference sequence). The CDR3 sequence is 15 residues long. Between the trimmed V and J ends, which lost 2 bases and 2 bases, there was a span of 15 bases. As regards this clonotype: Its antigen is not identified.

Study-wide points: Weaker excess twin sharing was observed in beta out-of-frame sequences. Modelling underestimated the level of out-of-frame TCR alpha sharing observed in monozygotic twins.

The data were also submitted as part of a second study, on yellow fever vaccine responses in identical twins.

The clonotype comes from a woman between 18 and 29 years old in good health. This rearrangement joins TRBV20-1 to TRBJ2-5; D not resolved. Material: PBMCs. CDR3 coding DNA: TGCAGTGCTAGAATGGTGGGTTTTCGGCAAGAGACCCAGTACTTC. It yields the protein CSARMVGFRQETQYF.